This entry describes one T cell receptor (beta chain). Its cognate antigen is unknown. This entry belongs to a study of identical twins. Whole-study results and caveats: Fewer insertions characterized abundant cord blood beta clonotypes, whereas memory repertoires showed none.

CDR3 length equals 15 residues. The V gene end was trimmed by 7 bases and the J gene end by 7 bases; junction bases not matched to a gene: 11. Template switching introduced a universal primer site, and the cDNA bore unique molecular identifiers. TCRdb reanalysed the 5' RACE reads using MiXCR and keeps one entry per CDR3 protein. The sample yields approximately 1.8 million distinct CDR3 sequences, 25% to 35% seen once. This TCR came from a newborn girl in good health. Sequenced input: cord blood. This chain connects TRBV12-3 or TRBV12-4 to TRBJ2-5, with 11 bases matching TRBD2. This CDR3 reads CASTELAGDIGTQYF. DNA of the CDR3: TGTGCCAGCACCGAACTAGCGGGAGACATAGGGACCCAGTACTTC.